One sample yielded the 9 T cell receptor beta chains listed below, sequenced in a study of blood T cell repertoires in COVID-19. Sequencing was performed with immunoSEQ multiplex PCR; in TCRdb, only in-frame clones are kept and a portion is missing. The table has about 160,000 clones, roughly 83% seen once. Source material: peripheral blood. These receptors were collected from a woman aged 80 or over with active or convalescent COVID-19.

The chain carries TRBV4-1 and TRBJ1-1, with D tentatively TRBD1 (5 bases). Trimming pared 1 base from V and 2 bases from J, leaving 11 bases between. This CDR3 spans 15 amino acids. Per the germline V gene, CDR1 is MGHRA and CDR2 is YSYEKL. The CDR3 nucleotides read TGCGCCAGCAGCCAAGGCCAGGGCGTTAACACTGAAGCTTTCTTT. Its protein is CASSQGQGVNTEAFF.

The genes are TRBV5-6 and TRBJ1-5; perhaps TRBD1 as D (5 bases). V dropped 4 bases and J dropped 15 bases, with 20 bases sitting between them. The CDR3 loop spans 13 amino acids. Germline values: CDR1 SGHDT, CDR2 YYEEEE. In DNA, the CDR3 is TGTGCCAGCAGCCGATCGGTTCAGGGTCCGCCGCATTTT. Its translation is CASSRSVQGPPHF. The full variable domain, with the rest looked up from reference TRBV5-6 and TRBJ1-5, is DAGVTQSPTHLIKTRGQQVTLRCSPKSGHDTVSWYQQALGQGPQFIFQYYEEEERQRGNFPDRFSGHQFPNYSSELNVNALLLGDSALYLCASSRSVQGPPHFGDGTRLSIL.

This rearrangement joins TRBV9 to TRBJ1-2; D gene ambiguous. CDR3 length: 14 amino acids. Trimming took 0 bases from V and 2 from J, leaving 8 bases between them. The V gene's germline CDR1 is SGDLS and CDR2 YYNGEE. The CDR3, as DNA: TGTGCCAGCAGCGTAGATACGGAGAACTATGGCTACACCTTC. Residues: CASSVDTENYGYTF.

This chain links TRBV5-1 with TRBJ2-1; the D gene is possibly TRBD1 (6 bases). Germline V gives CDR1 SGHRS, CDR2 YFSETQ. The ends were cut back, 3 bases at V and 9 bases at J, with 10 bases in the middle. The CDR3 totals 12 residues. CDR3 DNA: TGCGCCAGCAGCTCGGACAGCCGTGAGCAGTTCTTC. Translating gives CASSSDSREQFF. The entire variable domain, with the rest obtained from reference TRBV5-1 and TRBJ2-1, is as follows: KAGVTQTPRYLIKTRGQQVTLSCSPISGHRSVSWYQQTPGQGLQFLFEYFSETQRNKGNFPGRFSGRQFSNSRSEMNVSTLELGDSALYLCASSSDSREQFFGPGTRLTVL.

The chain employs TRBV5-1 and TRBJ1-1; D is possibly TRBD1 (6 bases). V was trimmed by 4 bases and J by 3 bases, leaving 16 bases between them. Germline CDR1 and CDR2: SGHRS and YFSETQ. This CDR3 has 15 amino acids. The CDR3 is CASSLGLGGHTEAFF. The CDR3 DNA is TGCGCCAGCAGCCTAGGGCTTGGGGGCCACACTGAAGCTTTCTTT.

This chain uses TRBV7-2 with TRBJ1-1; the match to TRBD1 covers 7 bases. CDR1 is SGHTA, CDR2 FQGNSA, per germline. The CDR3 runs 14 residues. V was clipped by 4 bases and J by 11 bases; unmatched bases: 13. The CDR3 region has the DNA TGTGCCAGCAGCTCAGACAGGGCCTCGGCGAATGCTTTCTTT. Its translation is CASSSDRASANAFF.

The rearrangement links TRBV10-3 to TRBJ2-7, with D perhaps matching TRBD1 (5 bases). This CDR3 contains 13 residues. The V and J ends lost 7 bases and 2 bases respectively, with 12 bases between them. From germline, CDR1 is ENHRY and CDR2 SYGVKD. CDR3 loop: CAIKVTETYEQYF. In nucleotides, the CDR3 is TGTGCCATCAAAGTGACAGAGACCTACGAGCAGTACTTC.

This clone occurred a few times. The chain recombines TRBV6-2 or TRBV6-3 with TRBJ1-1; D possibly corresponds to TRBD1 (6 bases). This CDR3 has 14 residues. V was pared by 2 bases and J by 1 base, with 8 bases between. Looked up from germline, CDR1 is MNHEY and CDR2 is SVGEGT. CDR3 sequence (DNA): TGTGCCAGCAGTTACAGACAGGCGAACACTGAAGCTTTCTTT. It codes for CASSYRQANTEAFF.

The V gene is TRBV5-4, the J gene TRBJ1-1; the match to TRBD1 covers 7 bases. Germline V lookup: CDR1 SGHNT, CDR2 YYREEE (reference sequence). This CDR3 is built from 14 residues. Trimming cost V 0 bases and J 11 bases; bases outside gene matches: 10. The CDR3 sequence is CASSLAGDRPGAFF. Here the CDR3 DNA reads TGTGCCAGCAGCTTGGCGGGGGACAGACCTGGCGCTTTCTTT.